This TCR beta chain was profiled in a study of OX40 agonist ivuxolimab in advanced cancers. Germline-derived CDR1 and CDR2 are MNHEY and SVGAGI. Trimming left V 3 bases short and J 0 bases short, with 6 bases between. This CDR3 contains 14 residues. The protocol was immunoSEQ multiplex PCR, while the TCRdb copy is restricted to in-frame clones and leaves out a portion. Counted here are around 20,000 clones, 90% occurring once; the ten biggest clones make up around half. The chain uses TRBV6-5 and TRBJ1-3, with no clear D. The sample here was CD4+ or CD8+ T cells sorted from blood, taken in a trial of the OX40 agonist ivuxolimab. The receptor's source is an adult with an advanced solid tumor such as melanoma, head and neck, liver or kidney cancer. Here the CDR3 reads CASSYQVSGNTIYF. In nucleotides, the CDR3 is TGTGCCAGCAGTTATCAGGTCTCTGGAAACACCATATATTTT.